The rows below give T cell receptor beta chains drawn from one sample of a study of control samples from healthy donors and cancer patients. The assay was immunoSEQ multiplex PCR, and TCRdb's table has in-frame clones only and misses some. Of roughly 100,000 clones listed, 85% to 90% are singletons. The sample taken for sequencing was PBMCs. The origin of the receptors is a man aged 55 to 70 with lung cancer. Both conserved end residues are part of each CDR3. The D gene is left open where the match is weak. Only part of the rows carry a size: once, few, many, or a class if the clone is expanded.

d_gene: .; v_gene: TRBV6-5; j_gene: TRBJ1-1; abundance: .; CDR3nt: TGTGCCAGCAAACCGGGCCCCTGGAGCACTGAAGCTTTCTTT; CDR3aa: CASKPGPWSTEAFF
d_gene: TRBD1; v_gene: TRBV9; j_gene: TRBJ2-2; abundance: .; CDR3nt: TGTGCCAGCAACGTCGACAGGGGGTCTGGCGGGGAGCTGTTTTTT; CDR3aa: CASNVDRGSGGELFF
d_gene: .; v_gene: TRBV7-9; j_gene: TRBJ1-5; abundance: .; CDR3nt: TGTGCCAGCAGCTCAGGGAGGGGGCAGCCCCAGCATTTT; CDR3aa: CASSSGRGQPQHF
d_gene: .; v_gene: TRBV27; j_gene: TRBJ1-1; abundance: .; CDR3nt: TGTGCCAGCAGTTTACGTCAGAACACTGAAGCTTTCTTT; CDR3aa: CASSLRQNTEAFF
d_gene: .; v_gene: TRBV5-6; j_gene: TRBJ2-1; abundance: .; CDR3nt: TGTGCCAGCAGCTTCCGCCGGGACTTCCAAGGGCACGATGAGCAGTTCTTC; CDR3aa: CASSFRRDFQGHDEQFF
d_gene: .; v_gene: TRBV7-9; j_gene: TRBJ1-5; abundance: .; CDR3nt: TGTGCCAGCAGCTACACGACTTGGGGGGGCAATCAGCCCCAGCATTTT; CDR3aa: CASSYTTWGGNQPQHF
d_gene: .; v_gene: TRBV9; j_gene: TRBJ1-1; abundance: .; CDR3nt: TGTGCCAGCAGCACCCGACCTACGCAGGACACTGAAGCTTTCTTT; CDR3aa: CASSTRPTQDTEAFF
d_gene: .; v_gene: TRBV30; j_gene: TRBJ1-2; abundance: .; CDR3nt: TGTGCCTGGAGGGTCCAAGGTATTAACTATGGCTACACCTTC; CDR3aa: CAWRVQGINYGYTF
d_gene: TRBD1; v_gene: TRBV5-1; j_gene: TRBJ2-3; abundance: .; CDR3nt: TGCGCCAGCAGCCCCGAGGCCAGGGGGCAAGGGGCAGATACGCAGTATTTT; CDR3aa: CASSPEARGQGADTQYF
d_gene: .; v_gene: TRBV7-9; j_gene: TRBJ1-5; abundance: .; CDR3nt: TGTGCCAGCAGTCTCATGTCGGAGCCCCAGCATTTT; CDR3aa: CASSLMSEPQHF
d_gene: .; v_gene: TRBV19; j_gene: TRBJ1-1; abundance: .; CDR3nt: TGTGCCAGTAGTTGGCCAGGTACGAACACTGAAGCTTTCTTT; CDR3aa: CASSWPGTNTEAFF
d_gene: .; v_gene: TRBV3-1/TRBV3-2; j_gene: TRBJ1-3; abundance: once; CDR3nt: TGTGCCAGCAGCCAAGACAGCGGACAGCTCGGAAACACCATATATTTT; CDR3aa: CASSQDSGQLGNTIYF
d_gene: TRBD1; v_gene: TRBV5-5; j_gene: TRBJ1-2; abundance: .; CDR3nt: TGTGCCAGCAGCAAGACAGGGGAGGCTAACTATGGCTACACCTTC; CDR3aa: CASSKTGEANYGYTF
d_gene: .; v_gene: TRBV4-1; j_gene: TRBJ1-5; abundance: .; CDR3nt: TGCGCCAGCAGCCAAGGGGGCGTTAGCAATCAGCCCCAGCATTTT; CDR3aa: CASSQGGVSNQPQHF
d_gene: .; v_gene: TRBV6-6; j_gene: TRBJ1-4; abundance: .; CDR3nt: TGTGCCAGCAGTTATACAGAGGGCGAAAAACTGTTTTTT; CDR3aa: CASSYTEGEKLFF
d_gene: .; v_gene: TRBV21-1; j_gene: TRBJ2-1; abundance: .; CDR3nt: TGTGCCAGCAGCAAACCGAGCGGGGTGTTCTACAATGAGCAGTTCTTC; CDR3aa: CASSKPSGVFYNEQFF
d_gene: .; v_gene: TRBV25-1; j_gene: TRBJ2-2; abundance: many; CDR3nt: TGTGCCAGCAGACGGAGGGAAGACACCGGGGAGCTGTTTTTT; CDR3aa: CASRRREDTGELFF